This T cell receptor beta chain was captured in a study of cytomegalovirus exposure and HLA in healthy donors. Study-wide findings and caveats: A prior analysis recorded that most TCR beta V segments were productive about 87% or about 30% of the time. A later analysis linked a missense DCLRE1C variant to TCR beta V- and J-gene trimming. A likely sequencing artifact accounted for one observed cluster of highly shared sequence variants.

A multiplex PCR was run with 60 Vbeta primers and 13 Jbeta primers. The repertoire was sequenced with immunoSEQ multiplex PCR; TCRdb's copy has only in-frame clones and lacks some. This repertoire shows 80,000 to 100,000 clones, over 55% found once; its top ten account for about a sixth. The CDR3 is 15 amino acids. The V gene lost 7 bases and the J gene lost 6 bases, with 21 bases spanning the gap. The germline V gene encodes CDR1 MNHEY and CDR2 SVGAGI. Healthy individuals who donated bone marrow served as the donors. On this clone: What it binds is not known.

The receptor's source is a woman in her late teens or twenties in good health and CMV-seropositive. The specimen was PBMCs. This chain connects TRBV6-5 to TRBJ1-2; D is unresolved. CDR3 region: CASTSNLPGEDGYTF. The CDR3 nucleotides are TGTGCCAGCACCTCGAACCTCCCCGGGGAGGATGGCTACACCTTC.